This T cell receptor beta chain was observed in a study of shared clonotypes between healthy human individuals. The method was immunoSEQ multiplex PCR; TCRdb's version includes in-frame clones alone and lacks a portion of them. Of about 2 million clones detected, about 95% appear once; the ten largest clones hold more than 0.95%. The naive CD8 subset, CD45RO-negative cells positively selected for CCR7, excluded terminally differentiated effector memory CD45RA+ cells. The CDR3 runs 13 residues. Germline-derived CDR1 and CDR2 are SGDLS and YYNGEE. With 0 bases removed from V and 8 bases from J, the gap between germline ends came to 10 bases.

The rearrangement uses TRBV9 and TRBJ2-3; no firm D call. The sequenced material came from naive CD8+ T cells sorted from blood. The sequence was collected from a man aged 18 to 29 in good health. CDR3 in DNA: TGTGCCAGCAGCGTAGATAAAGGGTCTACGCAGTATTTT. Its translation is CASSVDKGSTQYF.